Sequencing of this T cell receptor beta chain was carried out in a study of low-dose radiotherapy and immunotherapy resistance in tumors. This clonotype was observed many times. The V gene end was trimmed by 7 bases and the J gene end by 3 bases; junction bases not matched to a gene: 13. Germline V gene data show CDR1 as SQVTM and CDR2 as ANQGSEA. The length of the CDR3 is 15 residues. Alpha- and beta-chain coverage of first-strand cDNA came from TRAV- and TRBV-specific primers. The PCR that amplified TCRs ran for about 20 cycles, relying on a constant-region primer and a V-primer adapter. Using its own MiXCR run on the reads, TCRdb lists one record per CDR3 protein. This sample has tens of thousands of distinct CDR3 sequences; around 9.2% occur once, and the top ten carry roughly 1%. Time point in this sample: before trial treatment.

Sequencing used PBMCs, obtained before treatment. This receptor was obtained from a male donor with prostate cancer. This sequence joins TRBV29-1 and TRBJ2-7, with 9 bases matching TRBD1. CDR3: CSAADRDRAYYEQYF. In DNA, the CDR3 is TGCAGCGCTGCGGATCGGGACAGGGCCTACTACGAGCAGTACTTC.